The rows below give T cell receptor beta chains drawn from one sample of a study of T cells after yellow fever vaccination. TCRdb redid the calling of the 5' RACE reads with MiXCR, one entry per CDR3 protein. The repertoire holds approximately 550,000 distinct CDR3 sequences, roughly 13% seen once, with about 14% in the top ten. Sequencing used PBMCs, obtained on the day of the yellow fever booster vaccination. The origin of the receptors is a man aged 25 to 40 who received the YFV17D yellow fever vaccine. Each CDR3 is given with its conserved first and last residue. Fields, in order: clone size, J gene, V gene, D gene, CDR3 DNA, CDR3 protein. The D gene is left open where the match is weak. Clone size is shown for a subset of rows, as once, few, many or a class of expanded clone.

size: once; J: TRBJ2-7; V: TRBV5-4; D: .; DNA: TGTGCCAGCAGCTTGTTACCTAGCGTTCCCTACGAGCAGTACTTC; CDR3: CASSLLPSVPYEQYF
size: few; J: TRBJ1-1; V: TRBV25-1; D: TRBD1; DNA: TGTGCCAGCAGTGAAGGGGGACAGGTGAACACTGAAGCTTTCTTT; CDR3: CASSEGGQVNTEAFF
size: .; J: TRBJ1-5; V: TRBV7-6; D: .; DNA: TGTGCCAGCAGCTTAGACTCAGGGTCTAATCAGCCCCAGCATTTT; CDR3: CASSLDSGSNQPQHF
size: .; J: TRBJ2-4; V: TRBV4-3; D: TRBD1; DNA: TGCGCCAGCAGCCAAGGGGCGACAGGGTTCGACATTCAGTACTTC; CDR3: CASSQGATGFDIQYF
size: many; J: TRBJ2-1; V: TRBV12-3/TRBV12-4; D: TRBD2; DNA: TGTGCCAGCAGTTCGGGGGGGGAACAGTTCTTC; CDR3: CASSSGGEQFF
size: few; J: TRBJ2-1; V: TRBV4-1; D: .; DNA: TGCGCCAGCAGCCAAGAGCGCGGGCACCCCTACAATGAGCAGTTCTTC; CDR3: CASSQERGHPYNEQFF
size: few; J: TRBJ2-7; V: TRBV19; D: .; DNA: TGTGCCAGTAGTGCCCAGGATAGGCAGTACTTC; CDR3: CASSAQDRQYF
size: .; J: TRBJ2-3; V: TRBV7-6; D: TRBD2; DNA: TGTGCCAGCAGCTCTCCCGGGACTAGCGGGAGGGTTACAGATACGCAGTATTTT; CDR3: CASSSPGTSGRVTDTQYF
size: .; J: TRBJ2-1; V: TRBV10-3; D: .; DNA: TGTGCCATCAGTGAGTCGAGGCAGTCCTACAATGAGCAGTTCTTC; CDR3: CAISESRQSYNEQFF
size: .; J: TRBJ2-7; V: TRBV12-5; D: .; DNA: TGTGCTAGTGGTTTGGTACACGAGCAGTACTTC; CDR3: CASGLVHEQYF
size: .; J: TRBJ2-1; V: TRBV6-5; D: TRBD1; DNA: TGTGCCAGCAGTTATGCCGGGACAGGGAGGCACAATGAGCAGTTCTTC; CDR3: CASSYAGTGRHNEQFF
size: .; J: TRBJ1-3; V: TRBV12-3/TRBV12-4; D: .; DNA: TGTGCCAGCAACCATGACAGCTCTGGAAACACCATATATTTT; CDR3: CASNHDSSGNTIYF
size: few; J: TRBJ2-5; V: TRBV19; D: TRBD1; DNA: TGTGCCAGTAGTAACGACAGGGGAATCTCAGAGACCCAGTACTTC; CDR3: CASSNDRGISETQYF
size: .; J: TRBJ2-3; V: TRBV25-1; D: .; DNA: TGTGCCAGCAGAGCGTCGGGCGGCGATACGCAGTATTTT; CDR3: CASRASGGDTQYF
size: few; J: TRBJ2-1; V: TRBV5-1; D: .; DNA: TGCGCCAGCAGCAAGGGACCTTCCAATGAGCAGTTCTTC; CDR3: CASSKGPSNEQFF
size: .; J: TRBJ2-3; V: TRBV30; D: TRBD1; DNA: TGTGCCTGGAGCCAAACGGGACAGGGGCGGGATACGCAGTATTTT; CDR3: CAWSQTGQGRDTQYF
size: many; J: TRBJ2-1; V: TRBV14; D: .; DNA: TGTGCCAGCAGCCAAGAGGGTGAGCAGTTCTTC; CDR3: CASSQEGEQFF
size: .; J: TRBJ1-6; V: TRBV12-3/TRBV12-4; D: .; DNA: TGTGCCAGCAGTCTTGGGAGGCGGAATTCACCCCTCCACTTT; CDR3: CASSLGRRNSPLHF
size: few; J: TRBJ2-5; V: TRBV29-1; D: TRBD1; DNA: TGCAGCGTTACCGGGACAGGGATAGCGACCCAGTACTTC; CDR3: CSVTGTGIATQYF
size: .; J: TRBJ1-2; V: TRBV6-5; D: .; DNA: TGTGCCAGCAGTTCCTCCCATGGAGTGTTGGACACCTTC; CDR3: CASSSSHGVLDTF
size: .; J: TRBJ2-6; V: TRBV7-2; D: .; DNA: TGTGCCAGCAGCTTAGCTGGGGGACTTCTCACTGGGGCCAACGTCCTGACTTTC; CDR3: CASSLAGGLLTGANVLTF
size: .; J: TRBJ2-3; V: TRBV20-1; D: TRBD2; DNA: TGCAGTGCTAGTCCCGCGCAGGCGGCGGGAGCGGCAGATACGCAGTATTTT; CDR3: CSASPAQAAGAADTQYF
size: .; J: TRBJ2-5; V: TRBV6-1; D: .; DNA: TGTGCCAGCAGCCACAATACAGTGAACCTAGGGGAGACCCAGTACTTC; CDR3: CASSHNTVNLGETQYF
size: .; J: TRBJ1-2; V: TRBV6-5; D: TRBD1; DNA: TGTGCCAGCAGGTTGAACAGGGGTGGCTACACCTTC; CDR3: CASRLNRGGYTF
size: .; J: TRBJ2-1; V: TRBV10-3; D: TRBD2; DNA: TGTGCCATCAACGGGAGGACTAGCGGGAGTGGAGAGCAGTTCTTC; CDR3: CAINGRTSGSGEQFF
size: few; J: TRBJ2-6; V: TRBV20-1; D: .; DNA: TGCAGTGCAACGACAGCAAATGGGGCCAACGTCCTGACTTTC; CDR3: CSATTANGANVLTF
size: once; J: TRBJ2-7; V: TRBV12-3/TRBV12-4; D: TRBD2; DNA: TGTGCCAGCAGTTCCCTACTCGGGGGGACCTACGAGCTGTACTTC; CDR3: CASSSLLGGTYELYF
size: many; J: TRBJ2-1; V: TRBV7-9; D: .; DNA: TGTGCCAGCAGCTCCGGGACGGGGGTTATCAATGAGCAGTTCTTC; CDR3: CASSSGTGVINEQFF
size: .; J: TRBJ1-3; V: TRBV20-1; D: TRBD1; DNA: TGCAGTGCTAACGACAGGGAACTAGGCTCTGGAAACACCATATATTTT; CDR3: CSANDRELGSGNTIYF
size: few; J: TRBJ1-4; V: TRBV20-1; D: .; DNA: TGCAGTGCTAGAGGGAAGGCCTCTCTTGGGGGACTGTTTTTT; CDR3: CSARGKASLGGLFF
size: many; J: TRBJ1-1; V: TRBV20-1; D: .; DNA: TGCAGTCCCGCCTCCGCCGGCGGTTTGGGCACTGAAGCTTTCTTT; CDR3: CSPASAGGLGTEAFF
size: .; J: TRBJ1-5; V: TRBV21-1; D: .; DNA: TGTGCCAGCAGCAAAGTTCGAGGGGGACGGCTTCAGCCCCAGCATTTT; CDR3: CASSKVRGGRLQPQHF
size: .; J: TRBJ1-1; V: TRBV7-8; D: .; DNA: TGTGCCAGCAGCTTAGCGGAGGCACGCACTGAAGCTTTCTTT; CDR3: CASSLAEARTEAFF
size: many; J: TRBJ2-2; V: TRBV29-1; D: TRBD1; DNA: TGCAGCGCCCACAGGGGCGGAGAGCTGTTTTTT; CDR3: CSAHRGGELFF
size: few; J: TRBJ2-1; V: TRBV20-1; D: TRBD2; DNA: TGCAGTGCTTTGAGGACTAGCGGGGGTACCAATGAGCAGTTCTTC; CDR3: CSALRTSGGTNEQFF
size: .; J: TRBJ2-1; V: TRBV25-1; D: .; DNA: TGTGTGAGGGGCTACCGTGAGCAGTTCTTC; CDR3: CVRGYREQFF
size: few; J: TRBJ1-5; V: TRBV29-1; D: TRBD1; DNA: TGCAGCGTTGCGGACAGGGCGGACCAGCCCCAGCATTTT; CDR3: CSVADRADQPQHF
size: .; J: TRBJ2-1; V: TRBV15; D: TRBD2; DNA: TGTGCCACCAGCAGACTAGCGGGGAGTTCCAATGAGCAGTTCTTC; CDR3: CATSRLAGSSNEQFF
size: .; J: TRBJ2-7; V: TRBV3-1; D: TRBD1; DNA: TGTGCCAGCAGCCAACCAATGGGGGACAGGTCCTACGAGCAGTACTTC; CDR3: CASSQPMGDRSYEQYF
size: few; J: TRBJ2-3; V: TRBV23-1; D: TRBD2; DNA: TGCGCCAGCAGTCGAGCCTCGCGGGAGGGCCCGGATACGCAGTATTTT; CDR3: CASSRASREGPDTQYF
size: few; J: TRBJ2-1; V: TRBV23-1; D: .; DNA: TGCGCCAGCAGTCAAGAAGGGGGTAGCTACAATGAGCAGTTCTTC; CDR3: CASSQEGGSYNEQFF
size: few; J: TRBJ2-5; V: TRBV30; D: TRBD2; DNA: TGTGCCTGGAGTGAAGGAGCTAGCGGGAAGGAGACCCAGTACTTC; CDR3: CAWSEGASGKETQYF
size: .; J: TRBJ1-2; V: TRBV30; D: .; DNA: TGTGCCCTAAACAATGGTGGCTACACCTTC; CDR3: CALNNGGYTF
size: .; J: TRBJ2-2; V: TRBV12-3/TRBV12-4; D: TRBD2; DNA: TGTGCCAGCAGTTCGGGACTAGCGGGTTTCGGGGAGCTGTTTTTT; CDR3: CASSSGLAGFGELFF
size: few; J: TRBJ2-5; V: TRBV6-1; D: .; DNA: TGTGCCAGCACCTCTGGTTCAGTTATAGAGACCCAGTACTTC; CDR3: CASTSGSVIETQYF
size: few; J: TRBJ2-3; V: TRBV30; D: TRBD1; DNA: TGTGCCTGGAGTGTATTCCCGGGACAGGGACACTTACGCACAGATACGCAGTATTTT; CDR3: CAWSVFPGQGHLRTDTQYF